A selection of T cell receptor beta chains follows, all from one sample in a study of T cell repertoires in cytomegalovirus infection. Antigen specificity for these receptors is unknown. MiXCR, applied by TCRdb to the reads, yields one record per CDR3 protein. The sample includes some 130,000 distinct CDR3 sequences, roughly 25% of them seen just once. The sequenced sample was PBMCs, sequenced either directly or after in vitro stimulation (not recorded which). These receptors were obtained from a human donor in good health (CMV status not recorded). Some clones in this sample may be carry-over from other donors' samples. CDR3s include the opening cysteine and the closing phenylalanine or tryptophan. A D gene is named only where the DNA matches it firmly. The size entry is marked missing in some rows and otherwise reads once, few, many or a size class.

cdr3_nt	cdr3_aa	v_call	clone_size	j_call	d_call
TGCGCCAGCAGCCTGGGACTAGTGGACGCCTACAATGAGCAGTTCTTC	CASSLGLVDAYNEQFF	TRBV5-1	-	TRBJ2-1	TRBD2
TGTGCCAGTAGTCTTCCCTTCGACACATACTATGGCTACACCTTC	CASSLPFDTYYGYTF	TRBV19	few	TRBJ1-2	-
TGTGCCAGCAGCTTAGCGGGGACAGGGGGCCCCCAAGAGACCCAGTACTTC	CASSLAGTGGPQETQYF	TRBV7-2	many	TRBJ2-5	TRBD1
TGTGCCAGCAGTCAGGCCTTAATAGGGGCCAACGTCCTGACTTTC	CASSQALIGANVLTF	TRBV28	many	TRBJ2-6	-
TGTGCCAGCAGCTCGGACAGGGGCAATCAGCCCCAGCATTTT	CASSSDRGNQPQHF	TRBV7-4	-	TRBJ1-5	TRBD1
TGTGCCAGCAGCCTAGACGGGAACACTGAAGCTTCCTTT	CASSLDGNTEASF	TRBV7-3	-	TRBJ1-1	-
TGCAGTGCTAGAGACAGGGTCGAGGTTGATAATGAGCAGTTCTTC	CSARDRVEVDNEQFF	TRBV20-1	-	TRBJ2-1	-
TGTGCCAGCAGCTTAGCCTTGGGGCAGTACAATGAGCAGTTCTTC	CASSLALGQYNEQFF	TRBV7-2	many	TRBJ2-1	-
TGCGCCAGCAGCCAAGAGACTAGAGGTTACTACAATGAGCAGTTCTTC	CASSQETRGYYNEQFF	TRBV4-1	many	TRBJ2-1	-
TGTGCCAGCAGCTTCGGGGGTGACTATGGCTACACCTTC	CASSFGGDYGYTF	TRBV5-4	-	TRBJ1-2	-
TGCAGCGTCCGTAGTAGGATAAACACTGAAGCTTTCTTT	CSVRSRINTEAFF	TRBV29-1	few	TRBJ1-1	-
TGTGCCAGCAGCCCGTGGCATAGCGGGGGGAACTACGAGCAGTACTTC	CASSPWHSGGNYEQYF	TRBV7-2	-	TRBJ2-7	TRBD2
TGTGCCAGCCTCCGGGACGGGAGATGGACAGATACGCAGTATTTT	CASLRDGRWTDTQYF	TRBV6-2/TRBV6-3	-	TRBJ2-3	-
TGTGCCAGCAGTGAAGCGCTTACATCAGCGAGGTCACCCCTCCACTTT	CASSEALTSARSPLHF	TRBV2	many	TRBJ1-6	-
TGTGCCAGCAGCTTGGGACTAGCGGGAGTGGGAGAGACCCAGTACTTC	CASSLGLAGVGETQYF	TRBV7-2	-	TRBJ2-5	TRBD2
TGTGCCAGCAGCTTAGGGGCGGTTAGCGGACGGACAGATACGCAGTATTTT	CASSLGAVSGRTDTQYF	TRBV7-8	-	TRBJ2-3	-
TGTGCCAGCAGCCTCACAGGCACAGATACGCAGTATTTT	CASSLTGTDTQYF	TRBV7-2	many	TRBJ2-3	-
TGTGCCAGCAGCCAGAATCCGGGACAGGGGACAGATACGCAGTATTTT	CASSQNPGQGTDTQYF	TRBV6-5	-	TRBJ2-3	TRBD1
TGTGCCAGCAGTTTCCGAGGGGGAGATGAAAAACTGTTTTTT	CASSFRGGDEKLFF	TRBV6-5	few	TRBJ1-4	-
TGCGCCAGCAGCCAAGAAAACTATGGCTACACCTTC	CASSQENYGYTF	TRBV4-3	-	TRBJ1-2	-
TGTGCCAGCAGCTTCCGGACAGGGCCCAGATACAATGAGCAGTTCTTC	CASSFRTGPRYNEQFF	TRBV7-8	-	TRBJ2-1	TRBD1
TGTGCCAGCAGCGTCCCCCGGACGGGCTCCTACAATGAGCAGTTCTTC	CASSVPRTGSYNEQFF	TRBV13	-	TRBJ2-1	-
TGTGCCAGCTCAGGTAGCGGGGTCTCAGATACGCAGTATTTT	CASSGSGVSDTQYF	TRBV9	few	TRBJ2-3	TRBD2
TGTGCCAGCGGAACAAACTATGGCTACACCTTC	CASGTNYGYTF	TRBV2	-	TRBJ1-2	-
TGCAGTGCTAGAGCCGGGACTAGCGGGAGGAATGAGCAGTTCTTC	CSARAGTSGRNEQFF	TRBV20-1	-	TRBJ2-1	TRBD2
TGTGCCAGCAGTCGGGACATATCTGAAAAACTGTTTTTT	CASSRDISEKLFF	TRBV2	-	TRBJ1-4	-
TGTGCCAGCAGTTCGGACAGGGGAGTCCACGAGCAGTACTTC	CASSSDRGVHEQYF	TRBV27	many	TRBJ2-7	TRBD1
TGCAGCGTCGGAGAGACAGGGTTTAACACTGAAGCTTTCTTT	CSVGETGFNTEAFF	TRBV29-1	-	TRBJ1-1	TRBD1
TGTGCCAGCAGCTTAGAATTGAGTCGGAATCAGCCCCAGCATTTT	CASSLELSRNQPQHF	TRBV7-2	many	TRBJ1-5	-
TGTGCCAGCAGCTTAGGGGTCGGTAGCGGGAGGGCCTACGAGCAGTACTTC	CASSLGVGSGRAYEQYF	TRBV7-2	-	TRBJ2-7	TRBD2
TGTGCCAGCCTCCAGGGGGGAGGCTACGAGCAGTACTTC	CASLQGGGYEQYF	TRBV6-6	few	TRBJ2-7	-
TGCGCCAGCAGCCAAGGGGGTTCTCAGCCCCAGCATTTT	CASSQGGSQPQHF	TRBV4-3	-	TRBJ1-5	-
TGCGCCAGCAGTGCGGGGGTCGCCGGGGAGCTGTTTTTT	CASSAGVAGELFF	TRBV10-2	few	TRBJ2-2	-
TGTGCCAGTAGTGTCGTGGGACAGGGGGACCTCTATGGCTACACCTTC	CASSVVGQGDLYGYTF	TRBV19	-	TRBJ1-2	TRBD1
TGTGCCAGCAGCGTCCGACCGGGACTAGCTACGAATGAGCAGTTCTTC	CASSVRPGLATNEQFF	TRBV9	-	TRBJ2-1	TRBD2
TGCAGTGCCGTCCCTCTAGTTAGCACAGATACGCAGTATTTT	CSAVPLVSTDTQYF	TRBV20-1	-	TRBJ2-3	-
TGTGCCAGCAGCTTATCGACTAGCGGGAACAATGAGCAGTTCTTC	CASSLSTSGNNEQFF	TRBV7-2	many	TRBJ2-1	TRBD2
TGCGCCAGCAGTGAGTCGAATCTAGCGGGGGTCACAGATACGCAGTATTTT	CASSESNLAGVTDTQYF	TRBV10-2	-	TRBJ2-3	TRBD2
TGTGCCAGTAGTATAGGGGGCAGGGATCAGCCCCAGCATTTT	CASSIGGRDQPQHF	TRBV19	few	TRBJ1-5	-
TGTGCCAGCAGCTTGGTCCGGGGGGCAAAAGAGACCCAGTACTTC	CASSLVRGAKETQYF	TRBV5-6	-	TRBJ2-5	-
TGTGCCAGCAGTTTAAGTAGTTCGGGAGGGATTGAGACCCAGTACTTC	CASSLSSSGGIETQYF	TRBV12-3/TRBV12-4	few	TRBJ2-5	TRBD2
TGTGCCAGCAGCTTAGAGCTGTCGAGGGGCGATGAGCAGTTCTTC	CASSLELSRGDEQFF	TRBV5-6	-	TRBJ2-1	-
TGTGCCAGCAGTAACGGACAGCACGAGCAGTACTTC	CASSNGQHEQYF	TRBV6-2/TRBV6-3	once	TRBJ2-7	-
TGTGCCAGCAGTTTAGGGGGCCATCAGGAACTGTTTTTT	CASSLGGHQELFF	TRBV12-3/TRBV12-4	-	TRBJ1-4	-
TGTGCCAGCAGCTTCCCCCCACTAGTTAGGGGGGGCATTCAGTACTTC	CASSFPPLVRGGIQYF	TRBV7-2	-	TRBJ2-4	-
TGTGCCAGCAGCGCCCCGATGGGGGCCGCCTATAATTCACCCCTCCACTTT	CASSAPMGAAYNSPLHF	TRBV7-2	-	TRBJ1-6	-
TGTGCCAGCAGATTAGAACTTGGCAATGAGCAGTTCTTC	CASRLELGNEQFF	TRBV7-3	many	TRBJ2-1	-
TGCGCCAGCAGCCAACAGGGGGTCCAGAACACTGAAGCTTTCTTT	CASSQQGVQNTEAFF	TRBV4-3	few	TRBJ1-1	TRBD1
TGTGCCAGCAGCCTTCCCACAATTCGGGGGGAGCTGTTTTTT	CASSLPTIRGELFF	TRBV7-2	many	TRBJ2-2	-